This T cell receptor (beta chain) was observed in a study of CD8+CD57+ T cells in acquired aplastic anemia. About the study: The sorted CD4+ and CD8+ cells yielded an average about 3.3 ug of DNA. CD4+ cells from healthy donors averaged about 10.8 million reads.

On this clonotype: As yet, its antigen is unknown.

The template for TCR beta VDJ and CDR3 sequence profiling was genomic DNA. TCRdb re-analysed the reads in MiXCR, keeping a single row per CDR3 protein. The sample contains around 200,000 distinct CDR3 sequences, roughly half of which appear only once. The V end was cut by 1 base, the J end by 5 bases, with 6 bases between. CDR1 is LNHNV, CDR2 YYDKDF, per germline (reference sequence). The CDR3 runs 12 residues. The study, taken as a whole, reports: Patients and controls had in common approximately 28 CD8+ CDR3 sequences. Levels of CD8+ Simpson's diversity were not significantly distinct in patients versus controls.

The sequence was obtained from a human donor in good health, serving as a control. The genes are TRBV15 and TRBJ2-7, with D unresolved. Sequencing was performed on sorted CD4+, CD8+, or CD8+CD57+ T cells (not recorded which) from PBMCs. This chain's CDR3 is CATSRAEDEQYF. The CDR3 nucleotides are TGTGCCACCAGCAGAGCAGAGGACGAGCAGTACTTC.